What follows is one TCR beta chain and its context. The data derive from a study of CD8 T cells in Susac syndrome. Random hexamers served to reverse transcribe about 0.5 to 1 ug RNA. Multiplex PCR with immunoSEQ amplified the TCR beta CDR3 across 54 Vbeta and 13 Jbeta. TCRdb independently ran MiXCR on the immunoSEQ multiplex PCR reads; one entry per CDR3 protein. This sample yields roughly 200,000 distinct CDR3 sequences, of which under 97% are seen a single time; 0.093% belongs to the top ten. Sequencing of TCR beta was undertaken in CD8+ and CD4+ T cells derived from blood. Treatment-naive patients with stable or active relapsing-remitting disease served as multiple sclerosis controls. In contrast to the negatively isolated CD8+ and CD4+ T cells, TEMRA cells were FACS-enriched. The sequence derives from a human donor with multiple sclerosis. Sequencing used CD4+ T cells from PBMCs.

CDR3 in amino acids: CASSTQSVNEQYF. In DNA form, the CDR3 reads TGTGCCAGCAGCACACAGTCCGTCAACGAGCAGTACTTC. V is TRBV7-2 and J is TRBJ2-7; D unclear. V was clipped by 5 bases and J by 5 bases, with 13 bases between them. The CDR3 sequence is 13 residues long. Germline CDR1 SGHTA, CDR2 FQGNSA.